A single T cell receptor (beta chain) is shown here with its context. What it recognizes is unknown. This sample was included in a study of beta chain features in type 1 diabetes. Study results and limitations: Among all four CD4+ subsets, Type 1 diabetes patients had TCRB CDR3s that were moderately but significantly shorter. Whatever favoring of shorter templates PCR might show would apply equally to patients and controls.

The germline V gene has CDR1 SQVTM and CDR2 ANQGSEA. This CDR3 contains 13 residues. Trimming took 7 bases from V and 8 from J; bases not matched to a gene: 10. Since all of the isolated RNA was reverse transcribed, expressed TCRB transcripts were what got sequenced. Libraries were prepared by immunoSEQ multiplex PCR; TCRdb keeps only in-frame clonotypes and omits some of them. The data hold hundreds of thousands of clones, with around an eighth observed a single time. The source is a woman aged 18-29 years with type 1 diabetes. V and J are TRBV29-1 and TRBJ2-3; TRBD2 matches 9 bases. Material for sequencing was naive CD4+ T cells from blood. The CDR3 sequence: CSGGIAGDGTQYF. The DNA of the CDR3 is TGCAGCGGGGGAATAGCGGGAGATGGTACGCAGTATTTT.